The TCR beta chain described here comes from a study of T-cell memory formation after mild COVID-19. Trimming removed 5 bases from V and 2 bases from J, with 12 bases in between. This CDR3 region has 14 residues. TCRdb fed the 5' RACE reads into MiXCR, producing one record per CDR3 protein. The sample has 450,000 or so distinct CDR3 sequences, around a quarter seen once. Notes on the study in general: Researchers could not confirm that second-wave clones peaking on day 37 targeted SARS-CoV-2.

This clonotype was detected ten times or more. Its antigen is not known. The clonotype was recovered from an adult woman who had mild COVID-19 (a few samples of this study predate the infection). Cell type and time point are not known. This chain links TRBV12-3 or TRBV12-4 with TRBJ1-1; D not resolved. Sequencing input: PBMCs or a T cell subset sorted from them (not recorded which). DNA for the CDR3: TGTGCCAGCAGTCCCCGCCGGGAAAACACTGAAGCTTTCTTT. Protein: CASSPRRENTEAFF.